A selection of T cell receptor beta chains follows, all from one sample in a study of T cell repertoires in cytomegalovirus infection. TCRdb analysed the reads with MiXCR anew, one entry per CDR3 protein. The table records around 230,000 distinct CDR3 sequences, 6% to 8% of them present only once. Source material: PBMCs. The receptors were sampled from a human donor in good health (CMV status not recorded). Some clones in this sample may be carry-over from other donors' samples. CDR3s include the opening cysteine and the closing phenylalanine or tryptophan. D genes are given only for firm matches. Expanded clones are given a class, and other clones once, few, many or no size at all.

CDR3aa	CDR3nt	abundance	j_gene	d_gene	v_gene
CASSLLLRRGGTTTNTGELFF	TGTGCCAGCAGTTTACTACTACGGCGGGGGGGCACAACGACGAACACCGGGGAGCTGTTTTTT	many	TRBJ2-2	TRBD2	TRBV12-3/TRBV12-4
CASSPPGQGRTGELFF	TGTGCCAGCAGCCCCCCAGGACAGGGCCGGACCGGGGAGCTGTTTTTT	-	TRBJ2-2	TRBD1	TRBV25-1
CAWSVRQRGNTIYF	TGTGCCTGGAGTGTACGCCAGAGGGGAAACACCATATATTTT	many	TRBJ1-3	-	TRBV30
CASSLPDRGDSNYGYTF	TGCGCCAGCAGCTTGCCCGACAGGGGTGACTCTAACTATGGCTACACCTTC	few	TRBJ1-2	TRBD1	TRBV5-1
CASSLSGAWSNQPQHF	TGTGCCAGCAGTTTATCGGGGGCGTGGAGCAATCAGCCCCAGCATTTT	many	TRBJ1-5	-	TRBV12-3/TRBV12-4
CASSLAPGHLIETQYF	TGTGCCAGCAGCTTAGCCCCAGGACACCTAATCGAGACCCAGTACTTC	many	TRBJ2-5	-	TRBV7-2
CASSSGYAGGTEAFF	TGTGCCAGCAGCTCCGGATACGCAGGGGGCACTGAAGCTTTCTTT	many	TRBJ1-1	TRBD1	TRBV7-2
CSVPGWGNYGYTF	TGCAGCGTTCCAGGGTGGGGGAACTATGGCTACACCTTC	many	TRBJ1-2	-	TRBV29-1
CSVEEGFGSPLHF	TGCAGCGTTGAAGAGGGGTTCGGATCACCCCTCCACTTT	-	TRBJ1-6	-	TRBV29-1
CASPREGHNEQFF	TGTGCCAGCCCCAGGGAGGGGCACAATGAGCAGTTCTTC	many	TRBJ2-1	TRBD2	TRBV2
CASSYERTANCF	TGTGCCAGCAGTTACGAACGGACAGCCAATTGCTTC	few	TRBJ2-7	-	TRBV2
CASSIEGEVNTEAFF	TGTGCCAGCAGCATCGAGGGAGAGGTGAACACTGAAGCTTTCTTT	many	TRBJ1-1	-	TRBV6-1
CASSFKGSGELFF	TGTGCCAGCAGCTTCAAAGGATCCGGGGAGCTGTTTTTT	many	TRBJ2-2	-	TRBV7-2
CASSGGRTTTYEQYF	TGTGCCAGCAGCGGAGGGAGGACGACTACCTACGAGCAGTACTTC	many	TRBJ2-7	-	TRBV14
CASSRILDGASNYGYTF	TGTGCCAGCAGCCGGATCTTGGACGGAGCCTCTAACTATGGCTACACCTTC	many	TRBJ1-2	-	TRBV7-9
CSANPSSPPFLEKLFF	TGCAGTGCTAACCCCTCGTCTCCCCCCTTTTTGGAAAAACTGTTTTTT	many	TRBJ1-4	-	TRBV20-1
CAWSGQYTGELFF	TGTGCCTGGAGTGGCCAGTACACCGGGGAGCTGTTTTTT	many	TRBJ2-2	-	TRBV30
CASRGGTWASNTGELFF	TGTGCCAGCAGGGGCGGAACGTGGGCGTCGAACACCGGGGAGCTGTTTTTT	many	TRBJ2-2	-	TRBV11-1
CASSLTGGPNTEAFF	TGCGCCAGCAGCTTGACAGGTGGGCCGAACACTGAAGCTTTCTTT	many	TRBJ1-1	-	TRBV5-1
CASSQVREGSGANVLTF	TGTGCCAGCAGCCAAGTGAGGGAGGGCTCTGGGGCCAACGTCCTGACTTTC	few	TRBJ2-6	TRBD2	TRBV3-1
CASSFETKRETQYF	TGTGCCAGCAGCTTCGAGACCAAAAGGGAGACCCAGTACTTC	many	TRBJ2-5	-	TRBV7-2
CSARDPVNTEAFF	TGCAGTGCTAGAGATCCTGTGAACACTGAAGCTTTCTTT	many	TRBJ1-1	-	TRBV20-1
CASSLGGRNEQFF	TGTGCCAGCAGTTTAGGAGGGAGGAATGAGCAGTTCTTC	few	TRBJ2-1	-	TRBV28
CASSTTGLGGDTQYF	TGTGCCAGCAGCACGACCGGTTTGGGAGGGGATACGCAGTATTTT	-	TRBJ2-3	TRBD2	TRBV7-3
CASSRSGQYQETQYF	TGTGCCAGCAGCCGATCGGGACAGTACCAAGAGACCCAGTACTTC	many	TRBJ2-5	TRBD1	TRBV7-2
CASSSRQGSYNEQFF	TGTGCCAGCAGCTCAAGACAGGGCTCCTACAATGAGCAGTTCTTC	many	TRBJ2-1	TRBD1	TRBV7-2
CASSVSGMNTEAFF	TGTGCCAGCAGCGTATCGGGAATGAACACTGAAGCTTTCTTT	few	TRBJ1-1	-	TRBV9